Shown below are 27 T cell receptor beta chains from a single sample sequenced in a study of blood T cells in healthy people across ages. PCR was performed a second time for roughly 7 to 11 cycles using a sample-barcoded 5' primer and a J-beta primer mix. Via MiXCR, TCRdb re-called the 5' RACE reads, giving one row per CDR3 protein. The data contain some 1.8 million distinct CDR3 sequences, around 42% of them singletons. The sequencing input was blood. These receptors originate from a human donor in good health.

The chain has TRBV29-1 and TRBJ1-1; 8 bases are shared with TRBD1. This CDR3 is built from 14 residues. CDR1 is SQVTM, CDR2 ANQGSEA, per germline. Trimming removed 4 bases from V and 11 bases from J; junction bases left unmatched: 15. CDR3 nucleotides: TGCAGCGTTGGTTTGGGTGTCAGGACAGGGTTTGCTTTCTTT. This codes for CSVGLGVRTGFAFF.

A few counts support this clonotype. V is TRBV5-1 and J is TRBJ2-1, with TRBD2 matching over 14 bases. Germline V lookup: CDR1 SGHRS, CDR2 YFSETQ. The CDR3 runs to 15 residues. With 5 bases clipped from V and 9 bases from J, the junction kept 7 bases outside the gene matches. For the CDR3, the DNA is TGCGCCAGCAGTTTCGGACTAGCGGGGGGTAGTGAGCAGTTCTTC. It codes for CASSFGLAGGSEQFF.

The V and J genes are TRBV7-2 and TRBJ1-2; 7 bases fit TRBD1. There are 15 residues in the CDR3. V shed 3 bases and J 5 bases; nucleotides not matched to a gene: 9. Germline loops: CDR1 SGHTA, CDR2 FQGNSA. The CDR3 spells CASSFPTGTRYGYTF. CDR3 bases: TGTGCCAGCAGCTTCCCGACAGGGACACGATATGGCTACACCTTC.

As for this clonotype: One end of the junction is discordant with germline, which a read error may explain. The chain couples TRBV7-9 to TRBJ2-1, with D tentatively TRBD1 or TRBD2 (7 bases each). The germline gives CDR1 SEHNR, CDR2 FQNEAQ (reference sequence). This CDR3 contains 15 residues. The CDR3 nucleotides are TGTGCCAGCAGCCAGGGGGGGACCTTGATAGATGAGGAGTTCTTC. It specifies CASSQGGTLIDEEFF.

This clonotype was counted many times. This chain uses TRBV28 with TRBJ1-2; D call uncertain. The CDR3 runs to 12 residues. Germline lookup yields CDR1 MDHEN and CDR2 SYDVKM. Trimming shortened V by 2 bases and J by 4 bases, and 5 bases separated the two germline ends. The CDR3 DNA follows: TGTGCCAGCAGTTTAAGCCGCTATGGCTACACCTTC. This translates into CASSLSRYGYTF.

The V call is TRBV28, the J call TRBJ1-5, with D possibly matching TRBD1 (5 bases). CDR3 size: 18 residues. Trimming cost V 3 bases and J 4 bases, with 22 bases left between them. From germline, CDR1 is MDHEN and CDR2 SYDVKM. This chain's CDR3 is CASSFPGTTGVWNQPQHF. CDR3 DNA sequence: TGTGCCAGCAGTTTCCCGGGGACGACCGGCGTCTGGAATCAGCCCCAGCATTTT.

Here the CDR3 DNA reads TGTGCCACCAGACGTTGGAAAAACACTGAAGCTTTCTTT. As protein: CATRRWKNTEAFF. The J gene is TRBJ1-1, the V gene TRBV6-5, with D unclear. V lost 10 bases and J lost 2, with 14 bases in between. Germline CDR1 is MNHEY and CDR2 is SVGAGI. The CDR3 has 13 residues.

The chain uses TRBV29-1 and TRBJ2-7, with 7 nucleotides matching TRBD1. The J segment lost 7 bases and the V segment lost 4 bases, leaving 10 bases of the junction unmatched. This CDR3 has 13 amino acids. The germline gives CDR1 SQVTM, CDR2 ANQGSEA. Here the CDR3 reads CSVGFKGAGEQYF. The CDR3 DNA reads TGCAGCGTTGGATTTAAGGGGGCGGGTGAGCAGTACTTC.

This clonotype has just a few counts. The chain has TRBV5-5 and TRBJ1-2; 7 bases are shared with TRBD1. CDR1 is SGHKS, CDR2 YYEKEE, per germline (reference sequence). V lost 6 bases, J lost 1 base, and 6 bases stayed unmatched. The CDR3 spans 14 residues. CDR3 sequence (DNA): TGTGCCAGCAACCTACAGGGGATTAACTATGGCTACACCTTC. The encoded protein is CASNLQGINYGYTF.

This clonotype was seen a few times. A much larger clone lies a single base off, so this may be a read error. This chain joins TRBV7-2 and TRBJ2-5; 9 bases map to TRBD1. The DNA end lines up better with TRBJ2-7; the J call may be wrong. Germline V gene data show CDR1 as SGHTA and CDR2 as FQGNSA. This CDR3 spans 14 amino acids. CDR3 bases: TGTGCCAGCAGCACCTCGGGACAGGGATGCGAGCAGTACTTC. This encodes CASSTSGQGCEQYF.

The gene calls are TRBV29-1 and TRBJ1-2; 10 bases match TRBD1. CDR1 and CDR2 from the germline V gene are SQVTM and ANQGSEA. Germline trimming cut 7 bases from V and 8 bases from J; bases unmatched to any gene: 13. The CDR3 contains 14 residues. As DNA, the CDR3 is TGCAGCGCCCGATCGACAGGGGGCTTTAAGGGCTACACCTTC. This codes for CSARSTGGFKGYTF.

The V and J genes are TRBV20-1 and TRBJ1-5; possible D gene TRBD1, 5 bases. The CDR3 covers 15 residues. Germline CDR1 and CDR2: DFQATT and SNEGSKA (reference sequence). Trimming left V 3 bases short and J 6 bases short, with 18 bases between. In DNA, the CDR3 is TGCAGTGCTAGCCCGGGACCTAATTTAGCTCAGCCCCAGCATTTT. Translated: CSASPGPNLAQPQHF.

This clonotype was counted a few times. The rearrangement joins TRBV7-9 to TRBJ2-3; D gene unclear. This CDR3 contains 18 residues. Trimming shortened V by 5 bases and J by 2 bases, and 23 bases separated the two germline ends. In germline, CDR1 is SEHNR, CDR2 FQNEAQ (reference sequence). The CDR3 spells CASSPPHIPLINTDTQYF. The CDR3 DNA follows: TGTGCCAGCAGCCCGCCCCATATCCCACTTATAAACACAGATACGCAGTATTTT.

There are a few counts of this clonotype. CDR3 residues: CASSQIAGKVHEQYF. The CDR3 DNA reads as TGTGCCAGCAGCCAAATTGCAGGGAAGGTCCACGAGCAGTACTTC. The chain is built from TRBV16 and TRBJ2-7; the D gene is possibly TRBD1 (5 bases). The CDR3 sequence is 15 residues long. CDR1 and CDR2 (germline): KGHSY, FQNENV. The ends were cut back, 2 bases at V and 5 bases at J, with 16 bases in the middle.

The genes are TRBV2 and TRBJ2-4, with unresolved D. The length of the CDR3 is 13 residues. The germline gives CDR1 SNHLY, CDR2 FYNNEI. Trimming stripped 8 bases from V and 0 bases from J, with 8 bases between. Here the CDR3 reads CASGRIAKNIQYF. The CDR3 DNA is TGTGCCAGCGGGCGGATAGCCAAAAACATTCAGTACTTC.

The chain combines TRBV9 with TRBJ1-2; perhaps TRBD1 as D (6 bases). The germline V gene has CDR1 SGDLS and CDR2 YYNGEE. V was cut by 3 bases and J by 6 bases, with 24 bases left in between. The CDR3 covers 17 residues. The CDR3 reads CASSATTRGAGVDGYTF. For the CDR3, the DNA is TGTGCCAGCAGCGCCACAACCCGGGGGGCGGGCGTTGATGGCTACACCTTC.

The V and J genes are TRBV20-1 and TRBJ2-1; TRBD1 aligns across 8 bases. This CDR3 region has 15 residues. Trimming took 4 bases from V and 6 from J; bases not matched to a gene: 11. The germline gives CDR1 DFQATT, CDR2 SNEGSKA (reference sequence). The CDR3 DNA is TGCAGTGCTACCCCGGACAGGGTCGGGATCAATGAGCAGTTCTTC. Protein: CSATPDRVGINEQFF.

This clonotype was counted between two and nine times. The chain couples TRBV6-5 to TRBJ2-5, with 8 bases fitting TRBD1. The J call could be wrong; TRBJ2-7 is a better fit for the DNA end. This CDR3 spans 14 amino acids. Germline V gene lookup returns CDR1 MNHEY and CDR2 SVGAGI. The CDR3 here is CASRTGQGGYEQYF. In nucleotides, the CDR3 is TGTGCCAGCAGGACCGGACAGGGAGGTTACGAGCAGTACTTC.

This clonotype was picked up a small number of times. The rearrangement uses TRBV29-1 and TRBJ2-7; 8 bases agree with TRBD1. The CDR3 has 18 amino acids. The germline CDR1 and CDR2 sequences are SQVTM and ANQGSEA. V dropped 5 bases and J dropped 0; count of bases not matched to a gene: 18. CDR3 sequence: CSVLGLGRGQWLSYEQYF. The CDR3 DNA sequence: TGCAGCGTTTTAGGTCTCGGCAGGGGGCAATGGCTCTCCTACGAGCAGTACTTC.

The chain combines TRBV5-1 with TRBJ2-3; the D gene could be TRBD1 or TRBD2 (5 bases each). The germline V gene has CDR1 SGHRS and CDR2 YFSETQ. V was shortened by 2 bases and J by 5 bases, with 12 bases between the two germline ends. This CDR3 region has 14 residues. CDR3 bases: TGCGCCAGCAGCTTTAAGGGTGGGGGAGATACGCAGTATTTT. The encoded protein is CASSFKGGGDTQYF.

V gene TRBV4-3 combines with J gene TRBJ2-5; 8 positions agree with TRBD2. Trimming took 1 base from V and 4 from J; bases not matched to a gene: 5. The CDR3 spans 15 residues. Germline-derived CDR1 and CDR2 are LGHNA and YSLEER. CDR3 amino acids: CASSQVMAGGETQYF. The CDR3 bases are TGCGCCAGCAGCCAAGTTATGGCGGGGGGAGAGACCCAGTACTTC.

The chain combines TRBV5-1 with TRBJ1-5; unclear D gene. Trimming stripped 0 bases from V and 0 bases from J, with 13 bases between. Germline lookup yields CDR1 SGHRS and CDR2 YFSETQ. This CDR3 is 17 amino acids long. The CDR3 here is CASSLGLTGDSNQPQHF. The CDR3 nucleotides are TGCGCCAGCAGCTTGGGGTTAACCGGTGATAGCAATCAGCCCCAGCATTTT.

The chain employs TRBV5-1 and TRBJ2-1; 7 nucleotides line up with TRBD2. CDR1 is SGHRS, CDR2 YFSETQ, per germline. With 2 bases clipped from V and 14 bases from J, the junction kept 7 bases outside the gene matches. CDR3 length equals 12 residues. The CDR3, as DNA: TGCGCCAGCAGCTTCGCTGGGGAGGGTGAGTTCTTC. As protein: CASSFAGEGEFF.

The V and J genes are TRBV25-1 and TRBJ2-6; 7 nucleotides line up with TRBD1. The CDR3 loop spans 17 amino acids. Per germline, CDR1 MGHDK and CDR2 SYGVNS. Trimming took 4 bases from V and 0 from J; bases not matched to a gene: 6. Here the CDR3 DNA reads TGTGCCAGCAGTGTTGGGACAGTCAACTCTGGGGCCAACGTCCTGACTTTC. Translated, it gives CASSVGTVNSGANVLTF.

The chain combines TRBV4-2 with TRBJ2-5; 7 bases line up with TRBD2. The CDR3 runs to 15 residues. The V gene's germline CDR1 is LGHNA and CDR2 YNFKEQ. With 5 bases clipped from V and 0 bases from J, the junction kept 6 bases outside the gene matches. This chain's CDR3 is CASSYRRGDQETQYF. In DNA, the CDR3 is TGTGCCAGCAGCTATCGACGGGGGGACCAAGAGACCCAGTACTTC.

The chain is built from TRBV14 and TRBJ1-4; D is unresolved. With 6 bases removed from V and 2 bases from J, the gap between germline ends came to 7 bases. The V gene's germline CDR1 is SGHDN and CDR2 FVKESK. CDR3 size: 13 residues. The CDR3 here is CASSRDTNEKLFF. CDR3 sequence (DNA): TGTGCCAGCAGTCGCGATACTAATGAAAAACTGTTTTTT.

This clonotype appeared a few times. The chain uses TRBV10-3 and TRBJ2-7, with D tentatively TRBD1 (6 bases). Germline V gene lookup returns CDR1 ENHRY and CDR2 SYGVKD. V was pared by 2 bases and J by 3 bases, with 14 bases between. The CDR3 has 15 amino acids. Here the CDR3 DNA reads TGTGCCATCAGTGAGCCTGGACAGCGAGGCTACGAGCAGTACTTC. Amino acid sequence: CAISEPGQRGYEQYF.